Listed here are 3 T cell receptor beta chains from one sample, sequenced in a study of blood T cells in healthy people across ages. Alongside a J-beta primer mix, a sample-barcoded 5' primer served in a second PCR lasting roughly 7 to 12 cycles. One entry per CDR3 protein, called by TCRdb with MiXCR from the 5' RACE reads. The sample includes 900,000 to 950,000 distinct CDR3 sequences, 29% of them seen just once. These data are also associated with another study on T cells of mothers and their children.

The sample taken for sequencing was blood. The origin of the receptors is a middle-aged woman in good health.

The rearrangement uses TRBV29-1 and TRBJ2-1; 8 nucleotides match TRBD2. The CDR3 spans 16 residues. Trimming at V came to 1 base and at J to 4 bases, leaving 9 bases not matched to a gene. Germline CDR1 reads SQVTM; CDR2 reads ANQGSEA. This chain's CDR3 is CSVEGRSAGVYNEQFF. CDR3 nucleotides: TGCAGCGTTGAAGGACGCTCAGCGGGGGTGTACAATGAGCAGTTCTTC.

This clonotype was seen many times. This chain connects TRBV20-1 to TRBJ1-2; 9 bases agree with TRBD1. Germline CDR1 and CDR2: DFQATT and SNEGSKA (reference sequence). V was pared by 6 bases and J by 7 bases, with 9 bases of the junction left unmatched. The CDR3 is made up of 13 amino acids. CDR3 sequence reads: CSAPARDRAGYTF. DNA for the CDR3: TGCAGTGCCCCTGCCCGGGACAGGGCTGGCTACACCTTC.

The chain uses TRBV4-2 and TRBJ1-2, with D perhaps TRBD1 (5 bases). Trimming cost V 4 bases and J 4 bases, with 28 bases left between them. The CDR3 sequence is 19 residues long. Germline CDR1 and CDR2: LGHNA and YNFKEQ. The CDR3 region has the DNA TGTGCCAGCAGCCGCACCTCCGGCGGTAGCCGACAGAGAAGCTATGGCTACACCTTC. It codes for CASSRTSGGSRQRSYGYTF.